What follows are 9 T cell receptor beta chains derived from one specimen sequenced in a study of CD8 T cells in Susac syndrome. The RNA, about 0.45 to 1 ug, was put through reverse transcription using random hexamers. A single record per CDR3 protein comes from TCRdb applying MiXCR to the immunoSEQ multiplex PCR reads. Of about 190,000 distinct CDR3 sequences in the sample, 95% are singletons; the top ten hold 0.098%. Sequencing was carried out using CD4+ T cells from PBMCs. The origin of the receptors is a human donor with Susac syndrome.

The V and J genes are TRBV28 and TRBJ2-5; TRBD1 agrees at 7 bases. The CDR3 has 16 amino acids. From germline, CDR1 is MDHEN and CDR2 SYDVKM. Losses at the gene ends were 6 bases for V and 6 bases for J; bases not matched to a gene: 16. Here the CDR3 reads CASRNGQAVRPKTQYF. CDR3 sequence (DNA): TGTGCCAGCAGGAATGGACAGGCCGTTCGGCCGAAGACCCAGTACTTC.

The gene calls are TRBV6-6 and TRBJ2-7; 9 nucleotides align to TRBD1. Germline values: CDR1 MNHNY, CDR2 SVGAGI (reference sequence). This CDR3 is built from 16 residues. Trimming cost V 5 bases and J 5 bases; bases outside gene matches: 13. The CDR3 region has the DNA TGTGCCAGCAGTAGCAGGTCCGGGACAGGGTTCAACGAGCAGTACTTC. It translates to CASSSRSGTGFNEQYF.

The chain combines TRBV5-1 with TRBJ2-5, with 7 bases matching TRBD1. In germline, CDR1 is SGHRS, CDR2 YFSETQ. The CDR3 extends over 14 amino acids. V was clipped by 2 bases and J by 3 bases; unmatched bases: 4. As DNA, the CDR3 is TGCGCCAGCAGCTTTGGGGACAGAAAAGAGACCCAGTACTTC. This translates into CASSFGDRKETQYF.

The J gene is TRBJ2-7, the V gene TRBV14, with D possibly TRBD1 on 6 matching bases. V lost 2 bases and J lost 7, with 12 bases in between. Germline assignment: CDR1 SGHDN and CDR2 FVKESK. This CDR3 has 13 amino acids. The CDR3 DNA reads TGTGCCAGCAGCCAACGCACAGGGTGGGAGCAGTACTTC. Its translation: CASSQRTGWEQYF. Full variable domain (rest looked up from reference TRBV14 and TRBJ2-7): EAGVTQFPSHSVIEKGQTVTLRCDPISGHDNLYWYRRVMGKEIKFLLHFVKESKQDESGMPNNRFLAERTGGTYSTLKVQPAELEDSGVYFCASSQRTGWEQYFGPGTRLTVT.

The chain carries TRBV7-9 and TRBJ2-1; D may be TRBD1 (6 bases). This CDR3 has 14 amino acids. Germline-derived CDR1 and CDR2 are SEHNR and FQNEAQ (reference sequence). V was trimmed by 1 base and J by 2 bases, leaving 6 bases between them. The CDR3 region has the DNA TGTGCCAGCAGCTTAGAGGGGGCCTACAATGAGCAGTTCTTC. It encodes CASSLEGAYNEQFF.

This clonotype was observed a single time. The rearrangement uses TRBV30 and TRBJ2-2; no firm D call. Trimming took 4 bases from V and 0 from J, leaving 9 bases between them. This CDR3 has 14 amino acids. Germline CDR1 is GTSNPN and CDR2 is SVGIG (reference sequence). The CDR3 spells CAWIQTPNTGELFF. Written as DNA, the CDR3 is TGTGCCTGGATCCAGACCCCGAACACCGGGGAGCTGTTTTTT.

V and J are TRBV5-4 and TRBJ2-1, with 8 bases matching TRBD1. Trimming cost V 2 bases and J 6 bases; bases outside gene matches: 7. The CDR3 is made up of 15 amino acids. Germline V CDR1 and CDR2: SGHNT, YYREEE (reference sequence). CDR3 coding DNA: TGTGCCAGCAGCTTTCCCGGGACAGGCATCAATGAGCAGTTCTTC. Its protein is CASSFPGTGINEQFF.

The rearrangement links TRBV28 to TRBJ1-6, with a possible D match to TRBD1 (5 bases). The CDR3 runs 13 residues. Trimming took off 6 bases at V and 7 bases at J, with 10 bases between the two ends. Germline assignment: CDR1 MDHEN and CDR2 SYDVKM. Written as DNA, the CDR3 is TGTGCCAGCAGCTCGGGACTGAATTCACCCCTCCACTTT. It codes for CASSSGLNSPLHF.

The gene calls are TRBV4-3 and TRBJ2-3, with 7 nucleotides matching TRBD2. From germline, CDR1 is LGHNA and CDR2 YSLEER. The CDR3 has 18 residues. After removal of 3 bases from V and 0 bases from J, the junction contained 12 bases not matched to a gene. The CDR3: CASSQASGGGASTDTQYF. Written as DNA, the CDR3 is TGCGCCAGCAGCCAGGCCTCTGGCGGGGGAGCTAGCACAGATACGCAGTATTTT.